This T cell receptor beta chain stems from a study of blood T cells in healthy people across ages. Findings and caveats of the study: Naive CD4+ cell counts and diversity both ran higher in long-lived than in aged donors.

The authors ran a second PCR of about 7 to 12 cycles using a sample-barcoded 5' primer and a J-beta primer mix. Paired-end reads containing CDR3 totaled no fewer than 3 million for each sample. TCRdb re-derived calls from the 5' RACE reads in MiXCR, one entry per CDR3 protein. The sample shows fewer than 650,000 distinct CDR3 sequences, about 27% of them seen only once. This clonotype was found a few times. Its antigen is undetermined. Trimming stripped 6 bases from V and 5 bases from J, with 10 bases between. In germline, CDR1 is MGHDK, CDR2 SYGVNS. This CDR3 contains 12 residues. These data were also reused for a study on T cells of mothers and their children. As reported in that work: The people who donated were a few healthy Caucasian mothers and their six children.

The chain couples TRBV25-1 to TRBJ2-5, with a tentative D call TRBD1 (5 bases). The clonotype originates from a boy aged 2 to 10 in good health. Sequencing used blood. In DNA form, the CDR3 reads TGTGCCAGCAGGAGTTCAGGGGAGACCCAGTACTTC. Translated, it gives CASRSSGETQYF.